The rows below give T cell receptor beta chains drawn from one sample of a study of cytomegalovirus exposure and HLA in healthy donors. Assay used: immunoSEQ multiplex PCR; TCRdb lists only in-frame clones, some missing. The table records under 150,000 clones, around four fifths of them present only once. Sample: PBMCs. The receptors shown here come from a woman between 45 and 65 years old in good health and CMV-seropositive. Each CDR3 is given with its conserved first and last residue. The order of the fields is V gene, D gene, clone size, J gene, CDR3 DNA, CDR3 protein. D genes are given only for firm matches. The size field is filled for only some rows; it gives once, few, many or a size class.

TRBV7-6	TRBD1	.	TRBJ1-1	TGTGCCAGCAGCCACCCGGGGAGGGGGACAGGGGGACTTATGAACACTGAAGCTTTCTTT	CASSHPGRGTGGLMNTEAFF
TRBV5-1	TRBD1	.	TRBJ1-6	TGCGCCAGCAGCTTTACAGGGGCGCATAATTCACCCCTCCACTTT	CASSFTGAHNSPLHF
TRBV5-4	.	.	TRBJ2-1	TGTGCCAGCAGCTCGCCGGACAGCAGCTCCTACAATGAGCAGTTCTTC	CASSSPDSSSYNEQFF
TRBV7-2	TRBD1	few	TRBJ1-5	TGTGCCAGCAGCCTCTCCGGGACAGGGAGTGGTCAGCCCCAGCATTTT	CASSLSGTGSGQPQHF
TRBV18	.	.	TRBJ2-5	TGTGCCAGCTCACCCTCCGGGAAAGAGACCCAGTACTTC	CASSPSGKETQYF
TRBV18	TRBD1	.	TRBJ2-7	TGTGCCAGCTCAGCCGGGACAGGGGCTGACGAGCAGTACTTC	CASSAGTGADEQYF
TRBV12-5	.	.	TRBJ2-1	TGTGCTAGCGGCATGGGAGTAACCTACAATGAGCAGTTCTTC	CASGMGVTYNEQFF
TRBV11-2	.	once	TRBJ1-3	TGTGCCAGCAGCTGGACAGACTCTGGAAACACCATATATTTT	CASSWTDSGNTIYF
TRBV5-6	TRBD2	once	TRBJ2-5	TGTGCCAGCAGCCTCGGACTAGAAGAGACCCAGTACTTC	CASSLGLEETQYF
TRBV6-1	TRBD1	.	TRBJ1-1	TGTGCCAGCAGTGTGGACAGGGGAACTGAAGCTTTCTTT	CASSVDRGTEAFF
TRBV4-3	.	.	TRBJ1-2	TGCGCCAGCAGCCGAGGCCTTTGGGATGGCTACACCTTC	CASSRGLWDGYTF
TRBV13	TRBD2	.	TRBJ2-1	TGTGCCAGCAGCTTATATAGACTAGCGGTAAATGAGCAGTTCTTC	CASSLYRLAVNEQFF
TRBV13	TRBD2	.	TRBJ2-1	TGTGCCAGCAGCGCTCGGACTAGCGGGCGCAGGGATGAGCAGTTCTTC	CASSARTSGRRDEQFF
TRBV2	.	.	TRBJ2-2	TGTGCCAGCAGTGTCACCGGGGGCACCGGGGAGCTGTTTTTT	CASSVTGGTGELFF
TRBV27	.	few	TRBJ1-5	TGTGCCAGCAGTCCCCATAGAGGGCTTAGCAATCAGCCCCAGCATTTT	CASSPHRGLSNQPQHF
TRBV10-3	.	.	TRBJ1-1	TGTGCCATCAGTGAGTTCGGACAGATATACACTGAAGCTTTCTTT	CAISEFGQIYTEAFF
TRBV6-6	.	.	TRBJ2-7	TGTGCCAGCAGTTACTCGACCCAGGGGCAGTACTTC	CASSYSTQGQYF
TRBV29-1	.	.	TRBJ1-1	TGCAGCGTACTAACTACGCAGGGAGGGTTCGAAGCTTTCTTT	CSVLTTQGGFEAFF
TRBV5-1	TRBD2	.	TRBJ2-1	TGCGCCAGCAGCTTGGGGACTAGCGGGTCAACTAATGAGCAGTTCTTC	CASSLGTSGSTNEQFF
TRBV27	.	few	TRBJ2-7	TGTGCCAGCAGTGCGGGACTCCAGCTTTACGAGCAGTACTTC	CASSAGLQLYEQYF
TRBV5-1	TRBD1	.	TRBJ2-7	TGCGCCAGCAGCTTGGCCGACCTCCGGGACAGCCACTCCTACGAGCAGTACTTC	CASSLADLRDSHSYEQYF
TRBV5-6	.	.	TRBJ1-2	TGTGCCAGCAGCCCCTCAGGGTTGCGTGGCTACACCTTC	CASSPSGLRGYTF
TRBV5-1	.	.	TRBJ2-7	TGCGCCAGCAGCGCAGGAGGGGTCAGCTCCTACGAGCAGTACTTC	CASSAGGVSSYEQYF
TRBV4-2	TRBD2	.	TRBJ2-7	TGTGCCAGCAGCCAAGATCTTGGACTAGCGGGTTACGAGCAGTACTTC	CASSQDLGLAGYEQYF
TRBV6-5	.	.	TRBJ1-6	TGTGCCAGCAGTTACGCCGGTTCGAGTTCACCCCTCCACTTT	CASSYAGSSSPLHF
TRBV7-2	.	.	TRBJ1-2	TGTGCCAGCAGCTTAGGGTCCAGCTATGGCTACACCTTC	CASSLGSSYGYTF
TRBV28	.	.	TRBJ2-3	TGTGCCAGCAGTCCGTGGGCGTCCACAGATACGCAGTATTTT	CASSPWASTDTQYF
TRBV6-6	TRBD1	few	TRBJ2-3	TGTGCCAGCAGTTACTGGGACAGGGACACAGATACGCAGTATTTT	CASSYWDRDTDTQYF
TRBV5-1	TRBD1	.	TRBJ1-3	TGCGCCAGCAGCCCGGACAGGGGCGACTCTGGAAACACCATATATTTT	CASSPDRGDSGNTIYF
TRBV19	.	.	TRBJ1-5	TGTGCCAGTAGCAGGGGCCCCGGAACCCTAAATAGCAATCAGCCCCAGCATTTT	CASSRGPGTLNSNQPQHF
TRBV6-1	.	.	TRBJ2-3	TGTGCCAGCAGGGGGCTAGGTGATACGCAGTATTTT	CASRGLGDTQYF
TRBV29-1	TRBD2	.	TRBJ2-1	TGCAGCGTTGTGGGGGGGGGCTCCTACAATGAGCAGTTCTTC	CSVVGGGSYNEQFF
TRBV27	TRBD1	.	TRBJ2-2	TGTGCCAGCAACCACAGGGGAAGTGCCGGGGAGCTGTTTTTT	CASNHRGSAGELFF
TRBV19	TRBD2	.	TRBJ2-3	TGTGCCAGTAGATCTCGCGCGGGAGGCACAGATACGCAGTATTTT	CASRSRAGGTDTQYF
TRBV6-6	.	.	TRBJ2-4	TGTGCCAGCAGTTACTCAGGGGGAGCCAAAAACATTCAGTACTTC	CASSYSGGAKNIQYF
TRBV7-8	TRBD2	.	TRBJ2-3	TGTGCCAGCAGCTTTTGGGCGGGAGGTAGGACAGATACGCAGTATTTT	CASSFWAGGRTDTQYF
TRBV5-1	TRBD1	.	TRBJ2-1	TGCGCCAGCAGCTTGACAGGGGGCTCCTACAATGAGCAGTTCTTC	CASSLTGGSYNEQFF
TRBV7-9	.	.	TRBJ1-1	TGTGCCAGCAGCCCCCAGGGAGGCACTGAAGCTTTCTTT	CASSPQGGTEAFF
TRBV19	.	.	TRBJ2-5	TGTGCCAGTAGTCAACAGGGACGGGAGACCCAGTACTTC	CASSQQGRETQYF
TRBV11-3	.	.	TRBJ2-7	TGTGCCAGCAGCTTAGAAAGAGGAAACGAGCAGTACTTC	CASSLERGNEQYF